This T cell receptor (beta chain) was sequenced during a study of T cell responses to AZD1222 COVID-19 vaccine. Germline CDR1 and CDR2: SGHDN and FVKESK. Unmatched junction bases numbered 2, after V lost 1 base and J lost 4 bases. The CDR3 length is 15 residues. There are a few counts of this clone. Clones were read by immunoSEQ multiplex PCR, and TCRdb kept only the in-frame ones, dropping some. The sample holds roughly 120,000 clones, just under 95% seen once. The material was peripheral blood, obtained on day 0 of AZD1222 vaccination. The receptor comes from an adult in good health. The rearrangement joins TRBV14 to TRBJ1-5; 9 bases align to TRBD1. This chain's CDR3 is CASSQAGTGNQPQHF. The CDR3 DNA follows: TGTGCCAGCAGCCAAGCCGGGACAGGGAATCAGCCCCAGCATTTT.